This T cell receptor (beta chain) was identified in a study of T cell repertoires in cytomegalovirus infection. Note on this clonotype: Its target is unknown.

Study-wide findings and caveats: CMV-specific TCR beta clonotypes restricted by HLA-C dominated the ex vivo response.

TCRdb ran MiXCR on the reads and lists one entry per CDR3 protein. Altogether fewer than 700,000 distinct CDR3 sequences are present, roughly 24% being singletons, with the ten largest covering 7.5% to 9%. The receptor was isolated from a human donor in good health (CMV status not recorded). Some clones in this sample may be carry-over from other donors' samples. Sequencing was performed on CD8+ T cells from PBMCs.

Written as DNA, the CDR3 is TGTGCCAGTCGGGACTTCTCGAGCTCCTACAATGAGCAGTTCTTC. It is translated as CASRDFSSSYNEQFF. V usage is TRBV19 and J usage is TRBJ2-1, with D tentatively TRBD2 (6 bases). Per the germline V gene, CDR1 is LNHDA and CDR2 is SQIVND (reference sequence). Trimming pared 8 bases from V and 0 bases from J, leaving 14 bases between. The CDR3 is 15 residues long.